The rows below give T cell receptor beta chains drawn from one sample of a study of human T cells and chemical hapten exposure. TCRdb recomputed calls from the RACE reads with MiXCR, one row per CDR3 protein. The data hold approximately 370,000 distinct CDR3 sequences, with around 5.5% observed a single time. The starting material was whole blood, obtained in connection with sensitization to the hapten diphenylcyclopropenone (DPC). These receptors originate from a woman between 18 and 29 years old with alopecia areata. Some clones in this sample may be carry-over from other donors' samples. CDR3s include the opening cysteine and the closing phenylalanine or tryptophan. Fields, in order: J gene, clone size, D gene, V gene, CDR3 DNA, CDR3 protein. The D gene is left open where the match is weak. Clone size is given for some rows only: seen once, a few or many times, or a class if the clone is expanded.

j_gene: TRBJ2-7; abundance: few; d_gene: TRBD2; v_gene: TRBV4-2; CDR3nt: TGTGCCAGCAGCCGCGGACTAGCGGGGGGACCCGAGCAGTACTTC; CDR3aa: CASSRGLAGGPEQYF
j_gene: TRBJ2-7; abundance: -; d_gene: -; v_gene: TRBV4-1; CDR3nt: TGCGCCAGCAGCCATCCCGGGACGGTCTCCTACGAGCAGTACTTC; CDR3aa: CASSHPGTVSYEQYF
j_gene: TRBJ2-7; abundance: -; d_gene: -; v_gene: TRBV4-1; CDR3nt: TGCGCCAGCAGCCAAGATGAAGGGGATGAGCTAGCCACTTCCTTC; CDR3aa: CASSQDEGDELATSF
j_gene: TRBJ1-2; abundance: -; d_gene: TRBD1; v_gene: TRBV7-2; CDR3nt: TGTGCCAGCAGCCCCGAAAGACAGGGGGGAGCCTATGGCTACACCTTC; CDR3aa: CASSPERQGGAYGYTF
j_gene: TRBJ2-2; abundance: -; d_gene: TRBD1; v_gene: TRBV12-3/TRBV12-4; CDR3nt: TGTGCCAGCACCCCGACAGGGGCGAACACCGGGGAGCTGTTTTTT; CDR3aa: CASTPTGANTGELFF
j_gene: TRBJ2-3; abundance: many; d_gene: -; v_gene: TRBV29-1; CDR3nt: TGCAGCGTTGGTGGAGGACAAATCACAGATACGCAGTATTTT; CDR3aa: CSVGGGQITDTQYF
j_gene: TRBJ1-4; abundance: many; d_gene: TRBD1; v_gene: TRBV20-1; CDR3nt: TGCAGTGCTGGGGACAGGGGAGGAGAAAAACTGTTTTTT; CDR3aa: CSAGDRGGEKLFF
j_gene: TRBJ2-1; abundance: few; d_gene: -; v_gene: TRBV15; CDR3nt: TGTGCCACCAGCAGAGCAAACAGCTACAATGAGCAGTTCTTC; CDR3aa: CATSRANSYNEQFF
j_gene: TRBJ2-3; abundance: many; d_gene: -; v_gene: TRBV7-9; CDR3nt: TGTGCCAGCAGCTTAGGACAGTCTAGCACAGATACGCAGTATTTT; CDR3aa: CASSLGQSSTDTQYF
j_gene: TRBJ2-2; abundance: -; d_gene: -; v_gene: TRBV7-9; CDR3nt: TGTGCCAGCAGCTTGGGAGCAGGGAACACCGGGGAGCTGTTTTTT; CDR3aa: CASSLGAGNTGELFF
j_gene: TRBJ1-5; abundance: many; d_gene: -; v_gene: TRBV7-8; CDR3nt: TGTGCCAGCAGCCGAGGCAGGGAGGCCCAGCCCCAGCATTTT; CDR3aa: CASSRGREAQPQHF
j_gene: TRBJ2-7; abundance: -; d_gene: -; v_gene: TRBV10-3; CDR3nt: TGTGCCATCAGTGATCACTCCTACGAGCAGTACTTC; CDR3aa: CAISDHSYEQYF
j_gene: TRBJ2-7; abundance: many; d_gene: -; v_gene: TRBV19; CDR3nt: TGTGCCAGTAGTACCAGCCCGGACAGCTCCTACGAGCAGTACTTC; CDR3aa: CASSTSPDSSYEQYF
j_gene: TRBJ1-4; abundance: many; d_gene: -; v_gene: TRBV2; CDR3nt: TGTGCCAGCAGTCCACGTTGGGAACTGTTTTTT; CDR3aa: CASSPRWELFF
j_gene: TRBJ1-1; abundance: many; d_gene: -; v_gene: TRBV29-1; CDR3nt: TGCAGCGTTGAAGATCGGGCCGGAACGGCTGAAGCTTTCTTT; CDR3aa: CSVEDRAGTAEAFF
j_gene: TRBJ1-1; abundance: -; d_gene: -; v_gene: TRBV7-2; CDR3nt: TGTGCCAGCAGCTCCAGTGGGGTGAACACTGAAGCTTTCTTT; CDR3aa: CASSSSGVNTEAFF
j_gene: TRBJ1-4; abundance: few; d_gene: -; v_gene: TRBV7-2; CDR3nt: TGTGCCAGCAGCCAAACAGGGTTACCCGAATCACTGTTTTTT; CDR3aa: CASSQTGLPESLFF
j_gene: TRBJ1-2; abundance: -; d_gene: TRBD1; v_gene: TRBV20-1; CDR3nt: TGCAGTTTGACAGGGGGCGCATTAGGAGATGGCTACACCTTC; CDR3aa: CSLTGGALGDGYTF
j_gene: TRBJ1-2; abundance: -; d_gene: -; v_gene: TRBV9; CDR3nt: TGTGCCAGCAGCGTAGACGGCAGCGCTATCTATGGCTACACCTTC; CDR3aa: CASSVDGSAIYGYTF
j_gene: TRBJ1-2; abundance: few; d_gene: -; v_gene: TRBV14; CDR3nt: TGTGCCAGCAGCCAAGGAATAGCCGATCCACATGGCTACACCTTC; CDR3aa: CASSQGIADPHGYTF
j_gene: TRBJ1-1; abundance: many; d_gene: TRBD1; v_gene: TRBV10-3; CDR3nt: TGTGCCATCAGCACTTCAACAGGGGTCAACACTGAAGCTTTCTTT; CDR3aa: CAISTSTGVNTEAFF
j_gene: TRBJ2-5; abundance: few; d_gene: TRBD1; v_gene: TRBV29-1; CDR3nt: TGCAGCGTGACACCATTCGGGACAGGGGAAGAAGAGACCCAGTACTTC; CDR3aa: CSVTPFGTGEEETQYF
j_gene: TRBJ1-2; abundance: many; d_gene: -; v_gene: TRBV12-5; CDR3nt: TGTGCTAGTGGTTTGGTACCCGGGCCCCTCTATGGCTACACCTTC; CDR3aa: CASGLVPGPLYGYTF
j_gene: TRBJ2-5; abundance: -; d_gene: -; v_gene: TRBV5-1; CDR3nt: TGCGCCAGCAGCCCACCCTTGGTGACTAACCAAGAGACCCAGTACTTC; CDR3aa: CASSPPLVTNQETQYF
j_gene: TRBJ2-1; abundance: -; d_gene: TRBD2; v_gene: TRBV9; CDR3nt: TGTGCCAGCAGCGCGCCCCCGGGAGGGGTGGGCAATGAGCAGTTCTTC; CDR3aa: CASSAPPGGVGNEQFF
j_gene: TRBJ2-7; abundance: -; d_gene: TRBD1; v_gene: TRBV5-1; CDR3nt: TGCGCCAGCAGCTTGCTACAGGGGGGCCCCTACGAGCAGTACTTC; CDR3aa: CASSLLQGGPYEQYF
j_gene: TRBJ2-2; abundance: -; d_gene: -; v_gene: TRBV5-1; CDR3nt: TGCGCCAGCAGCCCTGGACCGAACACCGGGGAGCTGTTTTTT; CDR3aa: CASSPGPNTGELFF
j_gene: TRBJ2-5; abundance: few; d_gene: -; v_gene: TRBV7-6; CDR3nt: TGTGCCAGCAGCTCCCTTGAGGCGTACCAAGAGACCCAGTACTTC; CDR3aa: CASSSLEAYQETQYF
j_gene: TRBJ1-2; abundance: once; d_gene: -; v_gene: TRBV5-8; CDR3nt: TGTGCCAGCAGCTTGGATCCCCGCTATGGCTACACCTTC; CDR3aa: CASSLDPRYGYTF
j_gene: TRBJ2-1; abundance: few; d_gene: -; v_gene: TRBV18; CDR3nt: TGTGCCAGCTCACTGCGGGCCTACCCCAATGAGCAGTTCTTC; CDR3aa: CASSLRAYPNEQFF
j_gene: TRBJ2-6; abundance: many; d_gene: -; v_gene: TRBV12-3/TRBV12-4; CDR3nt: TGTGCCAGCAGCTCCGACAGCTCTGGGGCCAACGTCCTGACTTTC; CDR3aa: CASSSDSSGANVLTF
j_gene: TRBJ1-3; abundance: -; d_gene: TRBD1; v_gene: TRBV6-5; CDR3nt: TGTGCCAGCAGTTCCTACTTACGCAGGGGGTTAAGCTCTGGAAACACCATATATTTT; CDR3aa: CASSSYLRRGLSSGNTIYF
j_gene: TRBJ2-4; abundance: many; d_gene: TRBD2; v_gene: TRBV7-3; CDR3nt: TGTGCCAGCAGCAGGACTAGCGATCCCCCGAACATTCAGTACTTC; CDR3aa: CASSRTSDPPNIQYF
j_gene: TRBJ2-7; abundance: many; d_gene: -; v_gene: TRBV3-1; CDR3nt: TGTGCCAGCAGAGAGGGGGTTGAGCAGTACTTC; CDR3aa: CASREGVEQYF
j_gene: TRBJ1-5; abundance: many; d_gene: -; v_gene: TRBV4-2; CDR3nt: TGTGCCAGCAGCCAAGCATCGGGACCGAGCAATCAGCCCCAGCATTTT; CDR3aa: CASSQASGPSNQPQHF
j_gene: TRBJ1-2; abundance: -; d_gene: -; v_gene: TRBV29-1; CDR3nt: TGCAGCGTTAGCAGTGATTCTTATGGCTACACCTTC; CDR3aa: CSVSSDSYGYTF
j_gene: TRBJ2-3; abundance: -; d_gene: -; v_gene: TRBV3-1; CDR3nt: TGTGCCAGCAGCCAAGGCAGAGATACGCAGTATTTT; CDR3aa: CASSQGRDTQYF
j_gene: TRBJ2-7; abundance: few; d_gene: -; v_gene: TRBV19; CDR3nt: TGTGCCAGTAGTACCACCTTCGGGGGTCTCACCCACGAGCAGTACTTC; CDR3aa: CASSTTFGGLTHEQYF
j_gene: TRBJ2-3; abundance: many; d_gene: -; v_gene: TRBV2; CDR3nt: TGTGCCAGCAGTCCGACTTTTAAGGTCACAGATACGCAGTATTTT; CDR3aa: CASSPTFKVTDTQYF
j_gene: TRBJ1-1; abundance: -; d_gene: -; v_gene: TRBV5-4; CDR3nt: TGTGCCAGCAGCTTGTCGGGGGTTAGGACTGAAGCTTTCTTT; CDR3aa: CASSLSGVRTEAFF
j_gene: TRBJ2-3; abundance: many; d_gene: -; v_gene: TRBV29-1; CDR3nt: TGCAGCGTTGAAGAATGGGCATCTAGCACAGATACGCAGTATTTT; CDR3aa: CSVEEWASSTDTQYF
j_gene: TRBJ1-5; abundance: -; d_gene: -; v_gene: TRBV12-3/TRBV12-4; CDR3nt: TGTGCCAGCAGTTTAGCACAGGGAGCCCATCAGCCCCAGCATTTT; CDR3aa: CASSLAQGAHQPQHF
j_gene: TRBJ1-1; abundance: few; d_gene: TRBD1; v_gene: TRBV12-5; CDR3nt: TGTGCTAGTGGTTTGGTACTAGGGGGCGACCGTGGCACTGAAGCTTTCTTT; CDR3aa: CASGLVLGGDRGTEAFF
j_gene: TRBJ1-5; abundance: -; d_gene: TRBD1; v_gene: TRBV6-1; CDR3nt: TGTGCCAGCAGTTGGGACAGGGGGTTAGATCAGCCCCAGCATTTT; CDR3aa: CASSWDRGLDQPQHF
j_gene: TRBJ2-3; abundance: many; d_gene: -; v_gene: TRBV10-3; CDR3nt: TGTGCCATCAGTGAGTCCGATACGCAGTATTTT; CDR3aa: CAISESDTQYF
j_gene: TRBJ1-2; abundance: -; d_gene: -; v_gene: TRBV29-1; CDR3nt: TGCAGCGTTGATCTTGCTAACTATGGCTACACCTTC; CDR3aa: CSVDLANYGYTF
j_gene: TRBJ2-1; abundance: -; d_gene: TRBD2; v_gene: TRBV5-5; CDR3nt: TGTGCCAGCAGCTTATACGGGGGGGACCTGAGAGAGCAGTTCTTC; CDR3aa: CASSLYGGDLREQFF
j_gene: TRBJ2-7; abundance: few; d_gene: TRBD1; v_gene: TRBV20-1; CDR3nt: TGCAGTGCTCCGAGGACAGGGCTGAGCGAGCAGTACTTC; CDR3aa: CSAPRTGLSEQYF
j_gene: TRBJ2-5; abundance: few; d_gene: TRBD2; v_gene: TRBV20-1; CDR3nt: TGCAGTGCCCCGACTAGCGGGCAAGAGACCCAGTACTTC; CDR3aa: CSAPTSGQETQYF